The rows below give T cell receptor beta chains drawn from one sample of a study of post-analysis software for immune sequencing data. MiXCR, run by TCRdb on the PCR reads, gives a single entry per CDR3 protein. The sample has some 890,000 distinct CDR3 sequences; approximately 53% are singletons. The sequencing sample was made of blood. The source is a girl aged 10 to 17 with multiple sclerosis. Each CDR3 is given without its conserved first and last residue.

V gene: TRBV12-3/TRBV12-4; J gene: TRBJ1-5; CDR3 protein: ASTTGQGYQPQH
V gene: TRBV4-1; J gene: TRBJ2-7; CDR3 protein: ASSQTTAISYEQY
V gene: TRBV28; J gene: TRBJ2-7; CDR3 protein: ASSPPSPGTSGEQY
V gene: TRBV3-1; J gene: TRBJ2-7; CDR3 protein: ASSLRPWDEQY
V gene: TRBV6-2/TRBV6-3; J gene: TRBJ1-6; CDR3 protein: ASQSTGTIYSPLH
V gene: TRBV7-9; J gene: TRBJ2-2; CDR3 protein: ASSLAGTANTGELF
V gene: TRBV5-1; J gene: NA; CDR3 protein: ASSWRAGSGGEKETQY
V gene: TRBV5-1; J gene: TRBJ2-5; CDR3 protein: ASRAAGGREETQY
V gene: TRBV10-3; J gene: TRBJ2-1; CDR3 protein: AISSGGDEQF
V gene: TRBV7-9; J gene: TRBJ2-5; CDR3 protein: ASSLAWDRQETQY